One T cell receptor (beta chain) is described in this entry. Antigen: not known. One entry per CDR3 protein results from TCRdb running MiXCR on the RACE reads. The sample lists around 300,000 distinct CDR3 sequences, around 7% seen once, with approximately 8.9% in the top ten. This record belongs to a study of human T cells and chemical hapten exposure. Findings and caveats of the study: No shift was seen in TCRs above 1 in 1000 frequency with DPC sensitization.

CDR1 is MNHEY and CDR2 is SVGAGI in the germline V gene. Trimming at V came to 5 bases and at J to 0 bases, leaving 6 bases not matched to a gene. The CDR3 covers 17 residues. Time point here: patch test 1, 2 weeks after DPC sensitization. Treatment defined: therapeutic diphenylcyclopropenone sensitization with weekly scalp DPC. The source of this sequence is a woman aged 18 to 35 with alopecia areata. Some clones in this sample may be carry-over from other donors' samples. The chain joins TRBV6-5 to TRBJ2-1; 11 bases fit TRBD2. The material was whole blood, obtained in connection with sensitization to the hapten diphenylcyclopropenone (DPC). This CDR3 is CASSENSGGASYNEQFF. The CDR3 nucleotides read TGTGCCAGCAGTGAAAATAGCGGGGGGGCCTCCTACAATGAGCAGTTCTTC.